Presented here are 11 T cell receptor beta chains from one specimen sequenced in a study of shared clonotypes between healthy human individuals. Assay: immunoSEQ multiplex PCR; the TCRdb copy retains only in-frame clones and omits some. The data show millions of clones, roughly 95% seen once. Sequenced input: naive CD4+ T cells sorted from blood. The subset denotes: CD45RA+ positively selected. These receptors were taken from a man in his late teens or twenties in good health.

The CDR3 protein is CASSTGSNTEAFF. The CDR3 coding sequence is TGTGCCAGTAGTACTGGGTCCAACACTGAAGCTTTCTTT. V usage is TRBV19 and J usage is TRBJ1-1; no clear D gene. The CDR3 sequence is 13 residues long. V was cut by 4 bases and J by 2 bases, with 8 bases left in between. The V gene's germline CDR1 is LNHDA and CDR2 SQIVND (reference sequence).

The DNA of the CDR3 is TGCGCCAGCAGCCAGACGGCGGGCAAGGGAAACACCATATATTTT. Translating it yields CASSQTAGKGNTIYF. This chain connects TRBV5-1 to TRBJ1-3; D gene ambiguous. This CDR3 has 15 residues. Germline values: CDR1 SGHRS, CDR2 YFSETQ. V lost 4 bases and J lost 4, with 15 bases in between. Drawing the rest from reference TRBV5-1 and TRBJ1-3, the complete variable domain is KAGVTQTPRYLIKTRGQQVTLSCSPISGHRSVSWYQQTPGQGLQFLFEYFSETQRNKGNFPGRFSGRQFSNSRSEMNVSTLELGDSALYLCASSQTAGKGNTIYFGEGSWLTVV.

V gene TRBV5-1 combines with J gene TRBJ2-1; 8 bases match TRBD2. The trim removed 3 bases at V and 5 bases at J, leaving 7 bases unmatched. This CDR3 is 15 amino acids long. Looked up from germline, CDR1 is SGHRS and CDR2 is YFSETQ. The CDR3 region has the DNA TGCGCCAGCAGCTCAGGAGCGGGAGTCCACAATGAGCAGTTCTTC. It yields the protein CASSSGAGVHNEQFF.

The rearrangement links TRBV18 to TRBJ2-5, with D perhaps given as TRBD1 or TRBD2 (5 bases each). The length of the CDR3 is 14 residues. Germline V lookup: CDR1 KGHSH, CDR2 LQKENI. V lost 3 bases and J lost 5, with 13 bases in between. Written as DNA, the CDR3 is TGTGCCAGCTCACCCGGGACGGTCGATGAGACCCAGTACTTC. It specifies CASSPGTVDETQYF.

The V and J genes are TRBV9 and TRBJ2-5, with D perhaps matching TRBD2 (7 bases). CDR1 and CDR2 (germline): SGDLS, YYNGEE. V was cut by 3 bases and J by 2 bases, with 17 bases left in between. The CDR3 consists of 16 residues. DNA of the CDR3: TGTGCCAGCAGCGAGTTTGATGGGAGGGGGCAAGAGACCCAGTACTTC. Protein product: CASSEFDGRGQETQYF.

The chain has TRBV7-2 and TRBJ2-7; D remains ambiguous. The CDR3 consists of 15 residues. Germline CDR1 SGHTA, CDR2 FQGNSA. The germline V and J ends were trimmed by 5 bases and 0 bases, with 14 bases remaining between them. For the CDR3, the DNA is TGTGCCAGCAGCCTCGATGGCGGAGCCTCCTACGAGCAGTACTTC. Protein: CASSLDGGASYEQYF.

The rearrangement uses TRBV18 and TRBJ2-7; possibly TRBD2 for D (5 bases). The CDR3 extends over 15 amino acids. Germline-derived CDR1 and CDR2 are KGHSH and LQKENI. V lost 3 bases and J lost 2, with 14 bases in between. CDR3 loop: CASSPPNGVAYEQYF. The DNA for the CDR3 is TGTGCCAGCTCACCCCCAAACGGGGTGGCCTACGAGCAGTACTTC.

The CDR3 DNA reads TGTGCAAGTCGCTTAATCCAGACCGATCCCTACGAGCAGTACTTC. Its translation is CASRLIQTDPYEQYF. The V gene is TRBV12-2, the J gene TRBJ2-7. TRBV12-2 is designated a pseudogene. The CDR3 has 15 residues.

This chain uses TRBV5-6 with TRBJ2-7; weak D call: TRBD1 (6 bases). Deletions cut 2 bases from V and 5 bases from J, with 17 bases between. The CDR3 extends over 15 amino acids. CDR1 is SGHDT and CDR2 is YYEEEE in the germline V gene. CDR3 protein: CASSFSRGPQNEQYF. The CDR3 DNA follows: TGTGCCAGCAGCTTCTCCAGGGGCCCACAGAACGAGCAGTACTTC. Complete variable domain (other parts from reference TRBV5-6 and TRBJ2-7): DAGVTQSPTHLIKTRGQQVTLRCSPKSGHDTVSWYQQALGQGPQFIFQYYEEEERQRGNFPDRFSGHQFPNYSSELNVNALLLGDSALYLCASSFSRGPQNEQYFGPGTRLTVT.

This clone was seen once. The rearrangement joins TRBV28 to TRBJ1-4; possible D gene TRBD1, 6 bases. The CDR3 spans 15 residues. Germline lookup yields CDR1 MDHEN and CDR2 SYDVKM. V was cut by 5 bases and J by 0 bases, with 10 bases left in between. The CDR3 is CASSTTGSTNEKLFF. The CDR3 coding sequence is TGTGCCAGCAGTACGACAGGATCAACTAATGAAAAACTGTTTTTT.

The chain combines TRBV28 with TRBJ2-7, with D perhaps matching TRBD2 (6 bases). The CDR3 is 13 residues long. Germline-derived CDR1 and CDR2 are MDHEN and SYDVKM. V dropped 7 bases and J dropped 3 bases, with 13 bases sitting between them. The chain's CDR3 is CASKVSGRYEQYF. DNA of the CDR3: TGTGCCAGCAAAGTTAGCGGCCGCTACGAGCAGTACTTC. Combining the CDR3 with reference TRBV28 and TRBJ2-7 gives the whole variable domain DVKVTQSSRYLVKRTGEKVFLECVQDMDHENMFWYRQDPGLGLRLIYFSYDVKMKEKGDIPEGYSVSREKKERFSLILESASTNQTSMYLCASKVSGRYEQYFGPGTRLTVT.